These 5 T cell receptor beta chains share one sample of origin, sequenced in a study of identical twins. TCRdb re-called the 5' RACE reads with MiXCR, one entry per CDR3 protein. The repertoire holds around 1.7 million distinct CDR3 sequences, with less than 35% as singletons. Sequenced: cord blood. Source of these receptors: a newborn girl in good health.

This clonotype was picked up a small number of times. The chain is built from TRBV12-3 or TRBV12-4 and TRBJ2-7; unclear D gene. The CDR3 sequence is 14 residues long. The ends were cut back, 3 bases at V and 0 bases at J, with 9 bases in the middle. The CDR3 nucleotides are TGTGCCAGCAGTTTTGAGGCCAGCTCCTACGAGCAGTACTTC. As protein: CASSFEASSYEQYF.

The chain couples TRBV7-2 to TRBJ2-1; maybe TRBD1 (5 bases). Germline values: CDR1 SGHTA, CDR2 FQGNSA. V dropped 1 base and J dropped 4 bases, with 11 bases sitting between them. The CDR3 contains 15 residues. The CDR3 sequence is CASSLVAGWYNEQFF. Here the CDR3 DNA reads TGTGCCAGCAGCTTAGTGGCAGGGTGGTACAATGAGCAGTTCTTC. The full variable domain, completed using reference TRBV7-2 and TRBJ2-1, is GAGVSQSPSNKVTEKGKDVELRCDPISGHTALYWYRQSLGQGLEFLIYFQGNSAPDKSGLPSDRFSAERTGGSVSTLTIQRTQQEDSAVYLCASSLVAGWYNEQFFGPGTRLTVL.

This clonotype showed up just a few times. This may be a read error, as it is one base from a much larger clone. The V gene is TRBV21-1, the J gene TRBJ1-2; TRBD1 is taken as the D call from the table, unchecked against the DNA. TRBV21-1 is shown as a pseudogene. This CDR3 contains 13 residues. CDR3 protein: CASSKAGGYGYTF. CDR3 nucleotides: TGTGCCAGCAGCAAAGCAGGGGGCTATGGCTACACCTTC.

This rearrangement joins TRBV10-1 to TRBJ2-1, with D maybe TRBD2 (7 bases). The V gene lost 0 bases and the J gene lost 4 bases, with 16 bases spanning the gap. The CDR3 extends over 17 amino acids. The germline CDR1 and CDR2 sequences are WNHNN and SYGVQD (reference sequence). The CDR3 reads CASSESGAGATYNEQFF. CDR3 coding DNA: TGCGCCAGCAGTGAGTCCGGGGCGGGGGCCACATACAATGAGCAGTTCTTC.

The rearrangement links TRBV12-3 or TRBV12-4 to TRBJ1-3; D is unresolved. V was trimmed by 8 bases and J by 0 bases, leaving 14 bases between them. The CDR3 length is 15 residues. The CDR3 bases are TGTGCCAGCGGGCAGGATTCTGGCTCTGGAAACACCATATATTTT. As protein: CASGQDSGSGNTIYF.